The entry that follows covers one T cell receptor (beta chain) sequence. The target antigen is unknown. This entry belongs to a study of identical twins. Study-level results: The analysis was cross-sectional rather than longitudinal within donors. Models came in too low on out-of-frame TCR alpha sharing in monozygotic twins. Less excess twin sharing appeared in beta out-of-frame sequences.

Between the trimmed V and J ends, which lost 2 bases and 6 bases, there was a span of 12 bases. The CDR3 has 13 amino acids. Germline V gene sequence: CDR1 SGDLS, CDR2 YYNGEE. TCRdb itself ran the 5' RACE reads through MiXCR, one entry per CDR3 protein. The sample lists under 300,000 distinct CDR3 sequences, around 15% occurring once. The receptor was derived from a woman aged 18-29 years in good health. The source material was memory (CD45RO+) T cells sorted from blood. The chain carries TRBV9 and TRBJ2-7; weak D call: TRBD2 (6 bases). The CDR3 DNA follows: TGTGCCAGCAGCGTCGGGACTCCAGGCGAGCAGTACTTC. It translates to CASSVGTPGEQYF.